Described below is a single T cell receptor (beta chain) sequence and its context. As yet, its antigen is unknown. The data are from a study of CD8+CD57+ T cells in acquired aplastic anemia. As for the study in general: Sorted CD4+ and CD8+ cells gave a mean 3.2 ug DNA, range about 0.19 to 27.4 ug. Healthy CD8+ samples averaged approximately 9.9 million reads.

Using genomic DNA as the template, TCR beta VDJ and CDR3 profiling was carried out. One entry per CDR3 protein results from TCRdb running MiXCR on the reads. This sample has some 210,000 distinct CDR3 sequences; around 60% occur once, and the top ten carry approximately 30%. The study's findings and limits: Patients showed no significant difference from controls in CD8+ Simpson's diversity. Patients and controls were found to share twenty-nine CD8+ CDR3 sequences.

Germline values: CDR1 DFQATT, CDR2 SNEGSKA (reference sequence). This CDR3 is 14 amino acids long. Deletions cut 3 bases from V and 3 bases from J, with 15 bases between. The sequencing sample was made of sorted CD4+, CD8+, or CD8+CD57+ T cells (not recorded which) from PBMCs. This TCR was recovered from a human donor in good health. The chain has TRBV20-1 and TRBJ2-7; weak D call: TRBD1 (6 bases). The CDR3 bases are TGCAGTGCTAGGAGCAGGGGAGTTTTCTACGAGCAGTACTTC. Protein sequence: CSARSRGVFYEQYF.